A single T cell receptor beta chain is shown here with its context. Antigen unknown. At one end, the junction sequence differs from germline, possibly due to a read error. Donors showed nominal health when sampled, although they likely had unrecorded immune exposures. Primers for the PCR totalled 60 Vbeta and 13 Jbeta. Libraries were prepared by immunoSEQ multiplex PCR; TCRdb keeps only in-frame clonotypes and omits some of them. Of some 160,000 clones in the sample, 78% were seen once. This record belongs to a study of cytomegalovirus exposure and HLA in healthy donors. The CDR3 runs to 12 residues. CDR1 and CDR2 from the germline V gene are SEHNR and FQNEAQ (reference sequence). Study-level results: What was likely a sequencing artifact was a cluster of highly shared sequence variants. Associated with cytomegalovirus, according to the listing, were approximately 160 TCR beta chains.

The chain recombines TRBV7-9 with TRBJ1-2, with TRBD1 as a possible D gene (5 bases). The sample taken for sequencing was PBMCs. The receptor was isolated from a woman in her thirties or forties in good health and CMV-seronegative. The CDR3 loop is CSSGGANYGYTF. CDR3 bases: TGTTCCAGCGGGGGGGCTAACTATGGCTACACCTTC.